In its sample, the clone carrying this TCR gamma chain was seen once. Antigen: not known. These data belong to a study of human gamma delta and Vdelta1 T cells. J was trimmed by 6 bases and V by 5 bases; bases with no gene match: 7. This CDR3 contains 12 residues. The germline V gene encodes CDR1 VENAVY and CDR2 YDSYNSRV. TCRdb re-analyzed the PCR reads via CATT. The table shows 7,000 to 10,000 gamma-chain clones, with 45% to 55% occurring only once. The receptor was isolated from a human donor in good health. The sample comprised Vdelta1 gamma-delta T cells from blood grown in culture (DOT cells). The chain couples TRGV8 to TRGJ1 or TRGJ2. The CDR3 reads CATWVLGYKKLF. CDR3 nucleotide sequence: TGTGCCACCTGGGTGCTTGGTTATAAGAAACTCTTT.